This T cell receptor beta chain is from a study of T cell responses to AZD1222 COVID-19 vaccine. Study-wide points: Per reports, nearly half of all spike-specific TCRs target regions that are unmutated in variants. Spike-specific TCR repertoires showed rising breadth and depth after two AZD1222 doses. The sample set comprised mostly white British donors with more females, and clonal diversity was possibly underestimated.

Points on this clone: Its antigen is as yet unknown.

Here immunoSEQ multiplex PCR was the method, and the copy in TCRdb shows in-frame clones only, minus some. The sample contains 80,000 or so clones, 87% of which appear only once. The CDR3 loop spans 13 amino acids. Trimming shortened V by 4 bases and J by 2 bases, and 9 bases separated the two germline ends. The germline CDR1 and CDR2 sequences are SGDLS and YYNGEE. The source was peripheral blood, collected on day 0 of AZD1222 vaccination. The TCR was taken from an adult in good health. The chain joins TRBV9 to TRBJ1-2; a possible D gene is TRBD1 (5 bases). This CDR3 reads CASSPDRNYGYTF. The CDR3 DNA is TGTGCCAGCAGCCCCGACAGAAACTATGGCTACACCTTC.